This T cell receptor (beta chain) is drawn from a study of blood T cells in healthy people across ages. A minimum of 6.5 million PBMCs was isolated per sample. This clonotype appeared a few times. Then a second PCR, running about 6 to 12 cycles, was carried out with a sample-barcoded 5' primer and a J-beta primer mix. TCRdb re-derived calls from the 5' RACE reads in MiXCR, one entry per CDR3 protein. The sample yields almost 300,000 distinct CDR3 sequences, 27% seen once. The source material was blood. This receptor was identified in a woman in her 70s in good health.

The CDR3 DNA sequence: TGCAGTGCTGGAGCGGGTCCCTACGAGCAGTACTTC. Amino acid sequence: CSAGAGPYEQYF. The chain employs TRBV20-1 and TRBJ2-1, with D possibly TRBD2 on 6 matching bases. The J call may be mistaken, given a closer DNA end match to TRBJ2-7. Germline CDR1 is DFQATT and CDR2 is SNEGSKA (reference sequence). This CDR3 is 12 amino acids long.